This record looks at one T cell receptor beta chain sequence and its context. Its antigen remains unknown. This table comes from immunoSEQ multiplex PCR, and its TCRdb copy is limited to in-frame clones, with some not included. The table records 100,000 to 120,000 clones, roughly 90% of them present only once. The sample comes from a study of cytomegalovirus exposure and HLA in healthy donors. Overall study results and limits: The finding came from a later analysis; first-cohort TCR clusters tended to co-occur in the 110 or so validation repertoires.

The TCR comes from a woman between 18 and 29 years old in good health and CMV-seronegative. Sequences were obtained from PBMCs.

CDR3 nucleotide sequence: TGTGCCAGCTCACCAAGCAGGGACAGCCAAGAGACCCAGTACTTC. Residues: CASSPSRDSQETQYF. This chain links TRBV18 with TRBJ2-5; 7 bases map to TRBD1. V trimming: 2 bases; J trimming: 1 base; junction bases outside the gene matches: 4. Germline assignment: CDR1 KGHSH and CDR2 LQKENI. The CDR3 is 15 residues long.